The 9 T cell receptor beta chains below were found in one sample sequenced in a study of Graves' ophthalmopathy and Graves' hyperthyroidism. The authors amplified TCR beta CDR3 regions from RNA transcripts. In the first round, RT-PCR was carried out with HTBI primers, and a multiplex PCR formed the second round. From the multiplex PCR reads, TCRdb called clonotypes with MiXCR, one entry per CDR3 protein. The profile covers about 620,000 distinct CDR3 sequences, with 22% appearing a single time and around 6.9% taken by the ten largest. The sequencing sample was made of peripheral blood. The receptors originated from a woman younger than 35 with stable Graves' hyperthyroidism. Some clones in this sample may be carry-over from other donors' samples.

This clonotype was found many times. This rearrangement joins TRBV27 to TRBJ1-6; 11 bases match TRBD1. CDR1 is MNHEY and CDR2 is SMNVEV in the germline V gene (reference sequence). V shed 1 base and J 8 bases; nucleotides not matched to a gene: 13. This CDR3 is built from 19 residues. CDR3 residues: CASSLLPGQGGPWDSPLHF. The DNA for the CDR3 is TGTGCCAGCAGTTTATTACCGGGACAGGGGGGACCTTGGGATTCACCCCTCCACTTT.

V is TRBV12-3 or TRBV12-4 and J is TRBJ1-1; a weak D match, TRBD1 (5 bases). CDR3 size: 13 residues. V lost 3 bases to trimming and J lost 6 bases, with 11 bases between them. The CDR3 DNA follows: TGTGCCAGCAGTTTCCCCTACAGGTCTGAAGCTTTCTTT. Residues: CASSFPYRSEAFF.

Many counts were recorded for this clonotype. The chain employs TRBV29-1 and TRBJ2-7; TRBD1 might be the D (6 bases). V was pared by 6 bases and J by 6 bases, with 15 bases between. This CDR3 is built from 12 residues. The germline gives CDR1 SQVTM, CDR2 ANQGSEA. CDR3 sequence: CSVGRTESEQYF. The CDR3 DNA is TGCAGCGTCGGGCGGACAGAATCCGAGCAGTACTTC.

This clonotype appeared many times. The chain employs TRBV27 and TRBJ1-3; D not certain. Germline V lookup: CDR1 MNHEY, CDR2 SMNVEV (reference sequence). The CDR3 spans 13 residues. Trimming shortened V by 5 bases and J by 0 bases, and 5 bases separated the two germline ends. This CDR3 is CASSADSGNTIYF. Written as DNA, the CDR3 is TGTGCCAGCAGTGCGGACTCTGGAAACACCATATATTTT.

This clonotype has at least ten counts. This chain connects TRBV11-2 to TRBJ2-7, with D uncertain. The CDR3 has 11 amino acids. Germline V gene data show CDR1 as SGHAT and CDR2 as FQNNGV. V lost 6 bases, J lost 7 bases, and 10 bases lay in between. CDR3 nucleotides: TGTGCCAGCAGTCCCCCTGGGGAGCAGTACTTC. It translates to CASSPPGEQYF.

The gene calls are TRBV6-1 and TRBJ2-5; TRBD1 matches at 10 bases. This CDR3 spans 14 amino acids. The germline V gene encodes CDR1 MNHNS and CDR2 SASEGT. The V and J ends lost 7 bases and 6 bases, in that order; junction bases with no gene match: 8. The CDR3 DNA is TGTGCCAGCATCACGACAGGGGGCTGGAAGACCCAGTACTTC. Translation gives CASITTGGWKTQYF.

This clonotype was detected ten times or more. The V gene is TRBV15, the J gene TRBJ1-1, with D unresolved. V dropped 0 bases and J dropped 1 base, with 3 bases sitting between them. The CDR3 extends over 13 amino acids. Germline CDR1 and CDR2: LNHNV and YYDKDF (reference sequence). The CDR3 sequence is CATSREGNTEAFF. The CDR3 DNA is TGTGCCACCAGCAGAGAAGGGAACACTGAAGCTTTCTTT.

This chain joins TRBV12-3 or TRBV12-4 and TRBJ1-2; D might be TRBD1 (6 bases). Between the trimmed V and J ends, which lost 2 bases and 2 bases, there was a span of 12 bases. The CDR3 sequence is 15 residues long. The CDR3 DNA sequence: TGTGCCAGCAGTTTACGGGCAGGGGCGAACTATGGCTACACCTTC. Translating gives CASSLRAGANYGYTF.

The V gene is TRBV7-2, the J gene TRBJ1-6; TRBD1 matches at 12 bases. Unmatched junction bases numbered 2, after V lost 5 bases and J lost 15 bases. Germline V gene data show CDR1 as SGHTA and CDR2 as FQGNSA. The CDR3 sequence is 12 residues long. The CDR3 DNA sequence: TGTGCCAGCAGCAGGGACAGGGGGCTCCTCCACTTT. The encoded protein is CASSRDRGLLHF.